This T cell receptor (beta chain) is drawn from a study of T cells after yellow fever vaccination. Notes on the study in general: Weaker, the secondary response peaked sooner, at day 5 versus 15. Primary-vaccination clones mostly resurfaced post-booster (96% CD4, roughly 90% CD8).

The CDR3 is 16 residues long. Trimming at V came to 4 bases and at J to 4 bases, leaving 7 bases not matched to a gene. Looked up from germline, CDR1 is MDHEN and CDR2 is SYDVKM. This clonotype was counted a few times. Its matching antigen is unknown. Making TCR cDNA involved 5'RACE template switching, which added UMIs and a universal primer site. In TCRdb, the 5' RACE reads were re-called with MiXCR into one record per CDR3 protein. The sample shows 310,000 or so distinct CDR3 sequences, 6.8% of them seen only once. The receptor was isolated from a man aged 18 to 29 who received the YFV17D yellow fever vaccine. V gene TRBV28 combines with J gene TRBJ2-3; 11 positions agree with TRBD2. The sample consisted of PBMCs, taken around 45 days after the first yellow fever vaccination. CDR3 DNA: TGTGCCAGCAGTTCGCCAACTAGCGGGGGCTCAGATACGCAGTATTTT. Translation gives CASSSPTSGGSDTQYF.